This paragraph covers one T cell receptor (beta chain) sequence. The antigen remains undetermined. Time point indicated: after neoadjuvant nivolumab, at surgical resection. These newly diagnosed stage II-IVA oral cavity squamous cell carcinoma patients had no prior systemic or radiation treatment. Cohort: HPV-negative, locally advanced oral cavity squamous cell carcinoma patients. Produced via immunoSEQ multiplex PCR; TCRdb's table is partial and in-frame only. The sample yields approximately 13,000 clones, 55% to 75% seen once. The data originate from a study of neoadjuvant anti-PD-1 for oral cavity cancer. Study-wide results and limits: Higher pretreatment blood Treg/Th17 ratios correlated with higher pretreatment blood and lower post-treatment tumor TCRbeta clonality.

The germline CDR1 and CDR2 sequences are ENHRY and SYGVKD. The V and J ends lost 10 bases and 4 bases, in that order; junction bases with no gene match: 7. The CDR3 consists of 14 residues. The chain carries TRBV10-3 and TRBJ2-3; 11 bases fit TRBD2. The sequence was obtained from a person aged 35-79 years with oral cavity squamous cell carcinoma. The sample in question was PBMCs, obtained after nivolumab (anti-PD-1) treatment. Here the CDR3 reads CASSTSGIADTQYF. CDR3 DNA sequence: TGTGCCAGCTCGACTAGCGGGATAGCAGATACGCAGTATTTT.